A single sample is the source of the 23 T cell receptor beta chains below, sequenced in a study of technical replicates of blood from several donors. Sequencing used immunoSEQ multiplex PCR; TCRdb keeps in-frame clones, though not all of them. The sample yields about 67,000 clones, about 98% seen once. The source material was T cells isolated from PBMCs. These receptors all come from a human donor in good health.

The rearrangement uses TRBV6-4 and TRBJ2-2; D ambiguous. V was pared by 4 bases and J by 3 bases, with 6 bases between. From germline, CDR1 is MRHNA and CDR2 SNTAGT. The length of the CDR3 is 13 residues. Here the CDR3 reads CASSGGDTGELFF. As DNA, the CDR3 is TGTGCCAGCAGTGGCGGTGACACCGGGGAGCTGTTTTTT.

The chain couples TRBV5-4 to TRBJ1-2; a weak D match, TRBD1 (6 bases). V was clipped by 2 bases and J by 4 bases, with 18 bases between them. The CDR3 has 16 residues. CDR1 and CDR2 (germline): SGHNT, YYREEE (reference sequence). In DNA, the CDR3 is TGTGCCAGCAGCTTCCTCTCGGGGGGCGTCGGCTATGGCTACACCTTC. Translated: CASSFLSGGVGYGYTF.

CDR3 protein: CASRSQGTGANVLTF. CDR3 nucleotides: TGTGCCAGCAGGAGCCAGGGAACTGGGGCCAACGTCCTGACTTTC. The chain uses TRBV9 and TRBJ2-6; tentative D call: TRBD1 (5 bases). V was pared by 5 bases and J by 2 bases, with 11 bases between. Germline V gives CDR1 SGDLS, CDR2 YYNGEE. The CDR3 is made up of 15 amino acids. Complete variable domain (other parts from reference TRBV9 and TRBJ2-6): DSGVTQTPKHLITATGQRVTLRCSPRSGDLSVYWYQQSLDQGLQFLIQYYNGEERAKGNILERFSAQQFPDLHSELNLSSLELGDSALYFCASRSQGTGANVLTFGAGSRLTVL.

DNA of the CDR3: TGTGCCAGCAGCTACAGTCAAGGGGTTAACTATGGCTACACCTTC. It codes for CASSYSQGVNYGYTF. The V gene is TRBV11-2, the J gene TRBJ1-2; possibly TRBD1 for D (5 bases). Germline V gene data show CDR1 as SGHAT and CDR2 as FQNNGV. This CDR3 has 15 residues. Trimming left V 4 bases short and J 1 base short, with 13 bases between.

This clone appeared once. CDR3: CASTRTGPGEQYF. Written as DNA, the CDR3 is TGTGCCAGCACCCGGACAGGGCCAGGGGAGCAGTACTTC. This rearrangement joins TRBV7-6 to TRBJ2-7; 8 bases align to TRBD1. CDR1 is SGHVS, CDR2 FNYEAQ, per germline. The CDR3 extends over 13 amino acids. With V trimmed by 7 bases and J by 7 bases, 9 bases remained unmatched.

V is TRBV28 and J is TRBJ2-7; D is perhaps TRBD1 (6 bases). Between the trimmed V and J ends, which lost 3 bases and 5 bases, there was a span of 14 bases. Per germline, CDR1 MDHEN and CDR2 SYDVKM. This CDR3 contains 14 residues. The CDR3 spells CASSFSQGYNEQYF. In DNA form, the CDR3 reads TGTGCCAGCAGTTTCAGTCAGGGGTACAACGAGCAGTACTTC.

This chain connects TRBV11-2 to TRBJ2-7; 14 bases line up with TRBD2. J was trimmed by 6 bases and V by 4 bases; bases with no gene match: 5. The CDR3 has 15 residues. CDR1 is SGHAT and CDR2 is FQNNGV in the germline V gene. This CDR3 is CASSSRLAGGPEQYF. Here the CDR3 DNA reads TGTGCCAGCAGCTCCCGACTAGCGGGGGGGCCCGAGCAGTACTTC.

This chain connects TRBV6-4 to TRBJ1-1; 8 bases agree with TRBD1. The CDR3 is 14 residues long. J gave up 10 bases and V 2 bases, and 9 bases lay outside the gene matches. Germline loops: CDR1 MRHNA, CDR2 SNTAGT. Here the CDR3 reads CASSDQGAQGGAFF. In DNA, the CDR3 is TGTGCCAGCAGTGACCAGGGGGCGCAGGGGGGAGCTTTCTTT.

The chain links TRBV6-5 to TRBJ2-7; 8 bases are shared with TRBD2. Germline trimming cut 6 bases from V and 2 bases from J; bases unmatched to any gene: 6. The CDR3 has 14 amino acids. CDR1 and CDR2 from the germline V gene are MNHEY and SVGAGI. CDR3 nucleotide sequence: TGTGCCAGCAGCAGTAGCGGGGCTGCCTACGAGCAGTACTTC. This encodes CASSSSGAAYEQYF.

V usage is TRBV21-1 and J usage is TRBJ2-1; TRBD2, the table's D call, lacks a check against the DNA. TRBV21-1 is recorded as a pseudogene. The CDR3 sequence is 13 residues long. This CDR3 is CASPRSGRSEQFF. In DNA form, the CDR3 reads TGTGCCAGCCCTAGGAGTGGAAGGAGTGAGCAGTTCTTC.

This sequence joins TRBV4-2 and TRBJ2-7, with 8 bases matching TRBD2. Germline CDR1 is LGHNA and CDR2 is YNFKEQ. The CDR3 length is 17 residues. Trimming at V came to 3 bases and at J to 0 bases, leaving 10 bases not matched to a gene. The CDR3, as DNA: TGTGCCAGCAGCCACCCAGCGGGGGCCATGAGCTCCTACGAGCAGTACTTC. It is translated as CASSHPAGAMSSYEQYF.

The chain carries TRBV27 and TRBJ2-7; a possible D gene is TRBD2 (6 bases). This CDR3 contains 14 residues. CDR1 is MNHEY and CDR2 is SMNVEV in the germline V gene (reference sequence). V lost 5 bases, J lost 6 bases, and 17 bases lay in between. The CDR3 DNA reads TGTGCCAGCAGTCCCCGGGACCCGGGAGTCGAGCAGTACTTC. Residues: CASSPRDPGVEQYF.

The CDR3 DNA reads as TGTGCCTGGAGAGGGACAGGGTTTAATCAGCCCCAGCATTTT. Its translation is CAWRGTGFNQPQHF. The J gene is TRBJ1-5, the V gene TRBV30; TRBD1 matches at 9 bases. Germline V gene data show CDR1 as GTSNPN and CDR2 as SVGIG (reference sequence). Trimming cost V 3 bases and J 4 bases; bases outside gene matches: 4. The CDR3 runs 14 residues.

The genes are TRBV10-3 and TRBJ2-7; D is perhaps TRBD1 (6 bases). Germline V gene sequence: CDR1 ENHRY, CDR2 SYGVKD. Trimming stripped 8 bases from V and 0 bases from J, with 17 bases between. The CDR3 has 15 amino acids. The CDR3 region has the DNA TGTGCCATCTGGAACACAGGGCTCGCCTCCTACGAGCAGTACTTC. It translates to CAIWNTGLASYEQYF.

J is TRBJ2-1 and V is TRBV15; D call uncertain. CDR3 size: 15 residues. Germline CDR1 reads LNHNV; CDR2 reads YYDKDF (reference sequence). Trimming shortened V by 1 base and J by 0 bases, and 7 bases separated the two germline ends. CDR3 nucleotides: TGTGCCACCAGCAGAGTCGCCAGCTCCTACAATGAGCAGTTCTTC. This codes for CATSRVASSYNEQFF.

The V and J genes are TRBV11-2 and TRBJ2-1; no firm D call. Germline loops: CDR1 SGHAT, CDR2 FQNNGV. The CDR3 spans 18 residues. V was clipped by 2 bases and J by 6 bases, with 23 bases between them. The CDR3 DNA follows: TGTGCCAGCAGCTTACCTGTACAGTTCCAACTCAGACCCAATGAGCAGTTCTTC. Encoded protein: CASSLPVQFQLRPNEQFF.

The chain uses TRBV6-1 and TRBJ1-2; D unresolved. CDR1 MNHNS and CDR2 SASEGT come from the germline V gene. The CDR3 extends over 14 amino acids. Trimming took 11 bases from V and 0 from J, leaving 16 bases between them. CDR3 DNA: TGTGCCTCACTCACGCGGGGTCCTAACTATGGCTACACCTTC. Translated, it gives CASLTRGPNYGYTF.

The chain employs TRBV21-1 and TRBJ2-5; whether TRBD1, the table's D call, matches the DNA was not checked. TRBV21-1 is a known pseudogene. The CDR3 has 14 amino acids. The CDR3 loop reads CASSATGRGETQYF. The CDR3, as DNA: TGTGCCAGCAGCGCGACAGGGAGAGGAGAGACCCAGTACTTC.

The CDR3 nucleotides are TGTGCCAGCAGCATACTGCAGGGGACAACTAATGAAAAACTGTTTTTT. Translating gives CASSILQGTTNEKLFF. The genes are TRBV5-4 and TRBJ1-4, with a possible D match to TRBD1 (6 bases). Germline V gene data show CDR1 as SGHNT and CDR2 as YYREEE (reference sequence). The CDR3 sequence is 16 residues long. V gave up 4 bases and J gave up 0 bases, with 13 bases separating them.

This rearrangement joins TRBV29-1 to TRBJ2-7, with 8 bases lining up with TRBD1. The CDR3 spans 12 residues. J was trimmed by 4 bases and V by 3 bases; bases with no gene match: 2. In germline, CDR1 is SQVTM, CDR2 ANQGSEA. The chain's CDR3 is CSVEDRAYEQYF. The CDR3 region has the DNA TGCAGCGTTGAGGACAGGGCATACGAGCAGTACTTC.

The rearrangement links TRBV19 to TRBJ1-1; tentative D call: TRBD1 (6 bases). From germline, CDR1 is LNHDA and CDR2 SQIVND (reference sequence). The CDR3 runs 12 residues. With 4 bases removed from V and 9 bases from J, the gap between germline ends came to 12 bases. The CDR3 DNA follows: TGTGCCAGTAGTACGGACAGTAAAAAAGCTTTCTTT. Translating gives CASSTDSKKAFF.

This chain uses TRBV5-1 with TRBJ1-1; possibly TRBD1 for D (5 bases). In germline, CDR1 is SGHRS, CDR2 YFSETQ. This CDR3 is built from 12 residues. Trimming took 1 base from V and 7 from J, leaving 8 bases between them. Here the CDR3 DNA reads TGCGCCAGCAGCTTGTGGGGGGTTGAAGCTTTCTTT. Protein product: CASSLWGVEAFF.

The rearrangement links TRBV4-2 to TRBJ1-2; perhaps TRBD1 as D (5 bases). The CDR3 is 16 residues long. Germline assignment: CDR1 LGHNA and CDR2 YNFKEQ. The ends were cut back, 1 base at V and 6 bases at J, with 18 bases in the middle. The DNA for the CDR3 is TGTGCCAGCAGCCAAGTATCCATGGGGGGGATTAATGGCTACACCTTC. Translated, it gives CASSQVSMGGINGYTF.